These 20 T cell receptor beta chains were sequenced from one sample in a study of vaccination and CD4 T cells after COVID-19. The treatment here: roughly 10-day PBMC culture with coronavirus spike peptide pools or control peptides (ViraFEST assay). The Oncomine TCR Beta short-read assay sequenced DNA from cultured CD4+ T cells. Each CDR3 protein gets one entry after TCRdb re-called the PCR reads with MiXCR. The table records about 15,000 distinct CDR3 sequences, 45% to 60% of them present only once. Which antigens these TCRs recognize remains unknown. Sequenced material: CD4+ T cells from blood, cultured in vitro, taken before SARS-CoV-2 vaccination. These receptors were obtained from a human donor who had recovered from COVID-19.

V is TRBV2 and J is TRBJ2-7; D is possibly TRBD1 (5 bases). V shed 1 base and J shed 2 bases, with 9 bases lying between them. Germline lookup yields CDR1 SNHLY and CDR2 FYNNEI. This CDR3 is 14 amino acids long. DNA for the CDR3: TGTGCCAGCAGTGAAGGGACACCAGCCTACGAGCAGTACTTC. As protein: CASSEGTPAYEQYF.

The rearrangement joins TRBV4-1 to TRBJ1-2; TRBD1 matches 7 bases. V lost 4 bases to trimming and J lost 4 bases; unmatched junction nucleotides: 6. Germline CDR1 is MGHRA and CDR2 is YSYEKL. The CDR3 totals 14 residues. CDR3 nucleotide sequence: TGCGCCAGCAGCCCACCCGGGACAGCCTATGGCTACACCTTC. Amino acids: CASSPPGTAYGYTF.

The V call is TRBV11-1, the J call TRBJ2-5, with D perhaps matching TRBD1 (6 bases). V was pared by 6 bases and J by 4 bases, with 12 bases between. CDR1 SGHAT and CDR2 FQDESV come from the germline V gene (reference sequence). The CDR3 has 13 residues. The CDR3 loop reads CASSTGLRETQYF. The CDR3 DNA reads as TGTGCCAGCAGTACAGGGTTAAGAGAGACCCAGTACTTC. Based on the CDR3 plus reference TRBV11-1 and TRBJ2-5, the full variable domain is EAEVAQSPRYKITEKSQAVAFWCDPISGHATLYWYRQILGQGPELLVQFQDESVVDDSQLPKDRFSAERLKGVDSTLKIQPAELGDSAMYLCASSTGLRETQYFGPGTRLLVL.

The chain carries TRBV20-1 and TRBJ1-2; the match to TRBD1 covers 7 bases. The CDR3 has 16 residues. Germline V gene lookup returns CDR1 DFQATT and CDR2 SNEGSKA (reference sequence). Trimming took 5 bases from V and 5 from J; bases not matched to a gene: 17. CDR3 protein: CSALQGGGRRGYGYTF. CDR3 coding DNA: TGCAGTGCTCTCCAGGGGGGAGGGCGGAGAGGTTATGGCTACACCTTC.

A few counts support this clonotype. The chain uses TRBV6-4 and TRBJ1-5; a weak D match, TRBD1 (5 bases). CDR1 and CDR2 (germline): MRHNA, SNTAGT. V lost 6 bases and J 10 bases, leaving 19 bases between the germline ends. The CDR3 is 14 residues long. The DNA of the CDR3 is TGTGCCAGCAGCCGGGACGCGGGCGAGATTCCCCAGCATTTT. Protein: CASSRDAGEIPQHF.

The chain is built from TRBV20-1 and TRBJ1-5; 8 positions agree with TRBD1. The CDR3 spans 16 residues. The junction had 7 bases not matched to a gene; V was cut back by 0 bases and J by 3 bases. Germline V gene sequence: CDR1 DFQATT, CDR2 SNEGSKA (reference sequence). The CDR3 loop reads CSARDGDRGDNQPQHF. The CDR3 DNA reads as TGCAGTGCTAGAGATGGAGACAGGGGCGACAATCAGCCCCAGCATTTT.

The chain joins TRBV2 to TRBJ2-1; 8 bases agree with TRBD1. The CDR3 is 14 amino acids. Germline loops: CDR1 SNHLY, CDR2 FYNNEI. V lost 6 bases to trimming and J lost 9 bases; unmatched junction nucleotides: 10. CDR3 nucleotides: TGTGCCAGCAGAGAGGACAGGGTGGGGAGTGAGCAGTTCTTC. Amino acids: CASREDRVGSEQFF. Complete variable domain (other parts from reference TRBV2 and TRBJ2-1): EPEVTQTPSHQVTQMGQEVILRCVPISNHLYFYWYRQILGQKVEFLVSFYNNEISEKSEIFDDQFSVERPDGSNFTLKIRSTKLEDSAMYFCASREDRVGSEQFFGPGTRLTVL.

The chain joins TRBV20-1 to TRBJ2-7; D perhaps matches TRBD2 (6 bases). Germline V gene sequence: CDR1 DFQATT, CDR2 SNEGSKA (reference sequence). The V and J ends lost 3 bases and 0 bases respectively, with 12 bases between them. This CDR3 spans 14 amino acids. CDR3 coding DNA: TGCAGTGCTAGTTTGGGCGGGATCTCCTACGAGCAGTACTTC. Translating it yields CSASLGGISYEQYF.

This clonotype has more than one count but fewer than ten. The rearrangement links TRBV29-1 to TRBJ1-1, with D possibly being TRBD1 (6 bases). The CDR3 is 12 amino acids. V was shortened by 6 bases and J by 2 bases, with 10 bases between the two germline ends. The germline gives CDR1 SQVTM, CDR2 ANQGSEA. The CDR3 region has the DNA TGCAGCGTCCGCAGGGGTAACACTGAAGCTTTCTTT. It translates to CSVRRGNTEAFF.

V usage is TRBV20-1 and J usage is TRBJ1-2, with D perhaps matching TRBD1 (5 bases). Germline-derived CDR1 and CDR2 are DFQATT and SNEGSKA (reference sequence). This CDR3 comprises 14 residues. CDR3 sequence reads: CRAPTSGTLSGYTF. CDR3 DNA: TGCAGAGCTCCCACCTCAGGGACCCTCTCTGGCTACACCTTC.

This chain connects TRBV19 to TRBJ2-2; 7 nucleotides agree with TRBD1. The junction had 4 bases not matched to a gene; V was cut back by 9 bases and J by 0 bases. CDR3 length: 14 amino acids. Germline V gives CDR1 LNHDA, CDR2 SQIVND (reference sequence). CDR3 in amino acids: CASDRASNTGELFF. In DNA form, the CDR3 reads TGTGCCAGCGACAGGGCGTCGAACACCGGGGAGCTGTTTTTT. The full variable domain, its missing parts supplied by reference TRBV19 and TRBJ2-2, is DGGITQSPKYLFRKEGQNVTLSCEQNLNHDAMYWYRQDPGQGLRLIYYSQIVNDFQKGDIAEGYSVSREKKESFPLTVTSAQKNPTAFYLCASDRASNTGELFFGEGSRLTVL.

The CDR3 spells CASSARGQLVTNTGELFF. CDR3 nucleotide sequence: TGTGCCAGCAGTGCAAGGGGACAGCTTGTCACGAACACCGGGGAGCTGTTTTTT. The chain links TRBV25-1 to TRBJ2-2; 7 positions match TRBD1. The V gene end was trimmed by 4 bases and the J gene end by 0 bases; junction bases not matched to a gene: 11. The CDR3 loop spans 18 amino acids. The V gene's germline CDR1 is MGHDK and CDR2 SYGVNS.

The V gene is TRBV20-1, the J gene TRBJ1-1; D gene uncertain. Germline V CDR1 and CDR2: DFQATT, SNEGSKA (reference sequence). There are 14 residues in the CDR3. V lost 4 bases, J lost 0 bases, and 12 bases lay in between. Here the CDR3 DNA reads TGCAGTGCTACCGGCACAGCTTTGAACACTGAAGCTTTCTTT. Protein product: CSATGTALNTEAFF.

This clonotype was counted between two and nine times. The chain has TRBV7-9 and TRBJ2-7, with D hard to call. Trimming pared 3 bases from V and 3 bases from J, leaving 12 bases between. This CDR3 contains 14 residues. CDR1 is SEHNR and CDR2 is FQNEAQ in the germline V gene (reference sequence). The chain's CDR3 is CASSFTRRDYEQYF. Written as DNA, the CDR3 is TGTGCCAGCAGCTTCACGCGGCGAGACTACGAGCAGTACTTC.

The CDR3 reads CASSLPRLGGTDTQYF. The CDR3 region has the DNA TGTGCCAGCAGTTTACCTCGTCTAGGGGGCACAGATACGCAGTATTTT. V and J are TRBV28 and TRBJ2-3; TRBD1 might be the D (5 bases). This CDR3 is built from 16 residues. Looked up from germline, CDR1 is MDHEN and CDR2 is SYDVKM. V shed 2 bases and J shed 1 base, with 13 bases lying between them.

The J gene is TRBJ2-2, the V gene TRBV25-1; D is perhaps TRBD1 (6 bases). The V end lost 2 bases, the J end lost 3 bases, and 10 bases lay between the germline ends. CDR1 is MGHDK, CDR2 SYGVNS, per germline. The CDR3 consists of 15 residues. CDR3: CASSEQGLHTGELFF. CDR3 coding DNA: TGTGCCAGCAGTGAACAGGGGCTACACACCGGGGAGCTGTTTTTT.

J is TRBJ1-5 and V is TRBV28; D gene unclear. The CDR3 is made up of 12 amino acids. Per the germline V gene, CDR1 is MDHEN and CDR2 is SYDVKM. The V and J ends lost 7 bases and 5 bases respectively, with 9 bases between them. CDR3 nucleotide sequence: TGTGCCAGCACCTTGGGGTATCAGCCCCAGCATTTT. This codes for CASTLGYQPQHF.

The chain carries TRBV2 and TRBJ2-3; D unresolved. Trimming took off 5 bases at V and 2 bases at J, with 8 bases between the two ends. The CDR3 loop spans 13 amino acids. The V gene's germline CDR1 is SNHLY and CDR2 FYNNEI. This CDR3 is CASSPAPTDTQYF. The CDR3 DNA reads TGTGCCAGCAGTCCGGCCCCCACAGATACGCAGTATTTT.

The chain uses TRBV20-1 and TRBJ1-5; D may be TRBD1 (5 bases). CDR1 is DFQATT and CDR2 is SNEGSKA in the germline V gene (reference sequence). Trimming left V 3 bases short and J 7 bases short, with 13 bases between. The CDR3 totals 13 residues. In DNA form, the CDR3 reads TGCAGTGCTAGGGGCAGGGAAAGCCAGCCCCAGCATTTT. As protein: CSARGRESQPQHF.

The V call is TRBV6-1, the J call TRBJ1-5, with TRBD1 matching over 7 bases. The CDR3 length is 14 residues. Germline CDR1 and CDR2: MNHNS and SASEGT. Trimming removed 7 bases from V and 4 bases from J; junction bases left unmatched: 7. The CDR3 bases are TGTGCCAGCACCACAGGGGCAATAAATCAGCCCCAGCATTTT. Translated: CASTTGAINQPQHF.